This paragraph covers one T cell receptor beta chain sequence. These data are taken from a study of T cell changes during pregnancy in multiple sclerosis. This CDR3 region has 15 residues. The V end lost 0 bases, the J end lost 3 bases, and 11 bases lay between the germline ends. Germline V lookup: CDR1 SEHNR, CDR2 FQNEAQ (reference sequence). Clones were sequenced by immunoSEQ multiplex PCR, and TCRdb holds only the in-frame ones, with some missing. The sample includes some 40,000 clones, over 90% of them seen just once. This specimen consisted of CD4+ T cells from peripheral blood mononuclear cells, obtained in the second trimester of pregnancy. This chain joins TRBV7-9 and TRBJ1-1; tentatively, D is TRBD1 (5 bases). This TCR was recovered from a female donor with multiple sclerosis, enrolled in a pregnancy study. CDR3 amino acids: CASSLASGKDTEAFF. For the CDR3, the DNA is TGTGCCAGCAGCTTAGCATCAGGGAAGGACACTGAAGCTTTCTTT.